What follows are 20 T cell receptor beta chains derived from one specimen sequenced in a study of T cell responses to AZD1222 COVID-19 vaccine. Repertoires were generated with immunoSEQ multiplex PCR, while TCRdb's copy carries only in-frame clones and drops some. The data show approximately 120,000 clones, with around 83% seen just once and 25% to 35% held by the top ten. The source material was peripheral blood, sampled 28 days after the second AZD1222 dose. Receptors originate from an adult who received the AZD1222 COVID-19 vaccine.

The chain joins TRBV5-1 to TRBJ1-6, with 7 bases fitting TRBD1. Per the germline V gene, CDR1 is SGHRS and CDR2 is YFSETQ. V was clipped by 4 bases and J by 8 bases; unmatched bases: 6. This CDR3 has 14 amino acids. This CDR3 is CASSLDREYSPLHF. CDR3 coding DNA: TGCGCCAGCAGCCTCGACAGGGAATATTCACCCCTCCACTTT.

V usage is TRBV6-8 and J usage is TRBJ1-4; 9 positions match TRBD1. Germline CDR1 MNHGY, CDR2 SAAAGT. This CDR3 contains 19 residues. V was pared by 2 bases and J by 6 bases, with 16 bases of the junction left unmatched. As DNA, the CDR3 is TGTGCCAGCAGTTACCCGGGACAGGGTAGAGGAGAGGGAGATGAAAAACTGTTTTTT. Translating it yields CASSYPGQGRGEGDEKLFF.

This sequence joins TRBV18 and TRBJ2-7; a weak D match, TRBD1 (5 bases). CDR1 KGHSH and CDR2 LQKENI come from the germline V gene. The V and J ends lost 6 bases and 0 bases respectively, with 15 bases between them. This CDR3 spans 15 amino acids. CDR3 sequence (DNA): TGTGCCAGCTCTAACCCTGGGGCTAGCTCCTACGAGCAGTACTTC. Translation: CASSNPGASSYEQYF.

This clone was recorded once. This chain connects TRBV19 to TRBJ2-6; D remains ambiguous. Germline V gene data show CDR1 as LNHDA and CDR2 as SQIVND (reference sequence). CDR3 length equals 13 residues. Trimming removed 6 bases from V and 0 bases from J, with 3 bases in between. DNA for the CDR3: TGTGCCAGTAGAACCTCTGGGGCCAACGTCCTGACTTTC. It translates to CASRTSGANVLTF.

V gene TRBV19 combines with J gene TRBJ2-1, with a possible D match to TRBD2 (6 bases). V was trimmed by 3 bases and J by 0 bases, leaving 12 bases between them. The V gene's germline CDR1 is LNHDA and CDR2 SQIVND (reference sequence). This CDR3 comprises 16 residues. The CDR3: CASSIGRYSSYNEQFF. DNA for the CDR3: TGTGCCAGTAGTATTGGGAGGTATAGCTCCTACAATGAGCAGTTCTTC.

This chain links TRBV29-1 with TRBJ2-2; D is possibly TRBD1 (5 bases). Trimming removed 7 bases from V and 1 base from J, with 13 bases in between. This CDR3 has 14 amino acids. Germline values: CDR1 SQVTM, CDR2 ANQGSEA. Here the CDR3 DNA reads TGCAGCGCTCGGAAGGGGATGAACACCGGGGAGCTGTTTTTT. Residues: CSARKGMNTGELFF.

The rearrangement joins TRBV5-1 to TRBJ2-3; tentative D call: TRBD1 (6 bases). The V end lost 8 bases, the J end lost 0 bases, and 13 bases lay between the germline ends. Germline CDR1 SGHRS, CDR2 YFSETQ. The CDR3 is 14 residues long. The CDR3 loop is CASKWTASTDTQYF. The CDR3 nucleotides read TGCGCCAGTAAATGGACAGCAAGCACAGATACGCAGTATTTT.

The chain combines TRBV10-3 with TRBJ2-1, with D unresolved. The CDR3 sequence is 13 residues long. Trimming left V 10 bases short and J 3 bases short, with 13 bases between. Germline V gives CDR1 ENHRY, CDR2 SYGVKD. This chain's CDR3 is CATRLAHYNEQFF. The CDR3 DNA follows: TGTGCCACCCGACTGGCGCACTACAATGAGCAGTTCTTC.

This clone was observed once. The same CDR3 arises from other DNA sequences in this sample as well. CDR3 region: CASSLGTATYEQYF. The CDR3 DNA is TGTGCCAGCAGCTTAGGGACTGCAACCTACGAGCAGTACTTC. This chain uses TRBV7-9 with TRBJ2-7, with D possibly TRBD2 on 5 matching bases. CDR1 and CDR2 from the germline V gene are SEHNR and FQNEAQ (reference sequence). The V end was cut by 1 base, the J end by 2 bases, with 9 bases between. The CDR3 covers 14 residues.

The gene calls are TRBV5-1 and TRBJ1-5, with D uncertain. CDR3 length: 13 residues. V was shortened by 9 bases and J by 3 bases, with 13 bases between the two germline ends. The germline gives CDR1 SGHRS, CDR2 YFSETQ. The CDR3: CATSEGPNQPQHF. The CDR3 bases are TGCGCCACCTCCGAGGGTCCCAATCAGCCCCAGCATTTT.

This chain joins TRBV5-4 and TRBJ2-1; 8 bases are shared with TRBD2. V lost 3 bases and J lost 8; bases outside the gene matches: 7. CDR3 length: 14 amino acids. Germline loops: CDR1 SGHNT, CDR2 YYREEE (reference sequence). This chain's CDR3 is CASSYGGGLDEQFF. For the CDR3, the DNA is TGTGCCAGCAGCTACGGGGGGGGGCTCGATGAGCAGTTCTTC.

This clone was counted a single time. The rearrangement joins TRBV29-1 to TRBJ1-1, with a tentative D call TRBD1 (5 bases). Germline CDR1 is SQVTM and CDR2 is ANQGSEA. V was pared by 7 bases and J by 8 bases, with 23 bases between. CDR3 length: 14 amino acids. In DNA, the CDR3 is TGCAGCGCCGAGGGGAGGGGATTCGTAACGGAAGCTTTCTTT. Its translation: CSAEGRGFVTEAFF.

The rearrangement joins TRBV6-1 to TRBJ1-2; 10 bases line up with TRBD1. Trimming cost V 1 base and J 4 bases; bases outside gene matches: 3. The CDR3 is 15 amino acids. Germline CDR1 reads MNHNS; CDR2 reads SASEGT. As DNA, the CDR3 is TGTGCCAGCAGTGAAGGGGACAGGGGAAGCTATGGCTACACCTTC. Translation: CASSEGDRGSYGYTF.

The J gene is TRBJ1-1, the V gene TRBV7-9, with D unclear. CDR3 length: 14 amino acids. Germline-derived CDR1 and CDR2 are SEHNR and FQNEAQ (reference sequence). The V end was cut by 2 bases, the J end by 10 bases, with 17 bases between. CDR3 amino acids: CASSLSWYTEVAFF. The CDR3 DNA sequence: TGTGCCAGCAGCTTATCTTGGTACACCGAGGTAGCTTTCTTT.

This clone was observed once. The V and J genes are TRBV2 and TRBJ1-5, with TRBD1 as a possible D gene (6 bases). The CDR3 has 12 amino acids. Germline values: CDR1 SNHLY, CDR2 FYNNEI. Deletions cut 3 bases from V and 9 bases from J, with 9 bases between. The chain's CDR3 is CASSEGARPQHF. CDR3 nucleotide sequence: TGTGCCAGCAGTGAGGGGGCCCGGCCCCAGCATTTT.

The gene calls are TRBV24-1 and TRBJ2-1; D is perhaps TRBD2 (5 bases). V gave up 5 bases and J gave up 0 bases, with 13 bases separating them. In germline, CDR1 is KGHDR, CDR2 SFDVKD. This CDR3 region has 16 residues. The CDR3 region is CATSAPTGSSYNEQFF. CDR3 DNA: TGTGCCACCAGTGCCCCCACGGGGAGCTCCTACAATGAGCAGTTCTTC.

The rearrangement links TRBV7-2 to TRBJ2-1, with 7 bases identical to TRBD1. Trimming at V came to 4 bases and at J to 6 bases, leaving 12 bases not matched to a gene. This CDR3 is built from 16 residues. The germline gives CDR1 SGHTA, CDR2 FQGNSA. CDR3 protein: CASSSEGARRANEQFF. CDR3 bases: TGTGCCAGCAGCTCCGAGGGGGCGCGGCGTGCCAATGAGCAGTTCTTC.

The chain joins TRBV5-6 to TRBJ2-5, with D unclear. The CDR3 loop spans 11 amino acids. Germline values: CDR1 SGHDT, CDR2 YYEEEE. The V end was cut by 1 base, the J end by 2 bases, with 0 bases between. In DNA, the CDR3 is TGTGCCAGCAGCTTGCAAGAGACCCAGTACTTC. Translated: CASSLQETQYF.

The sample holds a few counts of this clone. The rearrangement links TRBV2 to TRBJ2-1; 8 positions agree with TRBD2. The CDR3 has 16 amino acids. V was clipped by 3 bases and J by 3 bases; unmatched bases: 7. The germline CDR1 and CDR2 sequences are SNHLY and FYNNEI. CDR3 amino acids: CASSELNSGDYNEQFF. The CDR3 bases are TGTGCCAGCAGTGAGCTGAATAGCGGGGACTACAATGAGCAGTTCTTC.

The rearrangement joins TRBV6-4 to TRBJ1-2; 7 positions match TRBD1. After removal of 5 bases from V and 7 bases from J, the junction contained 7 bases not matched to a gene. The CDR3 runs 13 residues. Per germline, CDR1 MRHNA and CDR2 SNTAGT. The CDR3 DNA reads TGTGCCAGCAGTTCCGAGACAGGGTCTGGCTACACCTTC. This sequence encodes CASSSETGSGYTF.